This T cell receptor beta chain was sequenced in a study of blood T cell repertoires in COVID-19. The wider study: COVID-19 samples, acute and convalescent, were from the United States, Italy and Spain. Sources were T cells, B-cell-depleted T cells, or PBMCs; the material itself was cDNA or gDNA.

Germline values: CDR1 KGHDR, CDR2 SFDVKD. The V gene lost 3 bases and the J gene lost 5 bases, with 15 bases spanning the gap. This CDR3 contains 15 residues. In the authors' methods: Amplified reference gene primers provided the basis for estimating nucleated cell counts. Generated by immunoSEQ multiplex PCR, the TCRdb table keeps only in-frame clones and is missing some. Clonal size and the V and J genes are those of that table, whereas D and trimming came from the DNA. The sample lists 650,000 to 800,000 clones; 75% to 90% were seen once. The sample consisted of peripheral blood. The J gene is TRBJ2-5, the V gene TRBV24-1; D is perhaps TRBD2 (6 bases). The source of this sequence is a woman younger than 35 with acute or convalescent COVID-19. CDR3 bases: TGTGCCACCAGTGATCCGGCGGGGCGCGGGGAGACCCAGTACTTC. Translated, it gives CATSDPAGRGETQYF.